This T cell receptor beta chain appears in the sequencing data of a study of cytomegalovirus exposure and HLA in healthy donors. Overall study findings and caveats: There were under 200 TCR beta chains listed as cytomegalovirus-associated.

V lost 3 bases to trimming and J lost 5 bases, with 10 bases between them. The length of the CDR3 is 13 residues. CDR1 is SGHTA and CDR2 is FQGNSA in the germline V gene. Clones were sequenced by immunoSEQ multiplex PCR, and TCRdb holds only the in-frame ones, with some missing. This table holds 200,000 to 300,000 clones, roughly 88% found once. With respect to this clone: Its antigen is not identified.

Sequencing was done on a sample of PBMCs. The gene calls are TRBV7-2 and TRBJ1-2, with D unresolved. This clonotype was sampled from a woman aged 30 to 39 in good health and CMV-seronegative. The CDR3 DNA reads TGTGCCAGCAGCTTCACAGAAAAGTATGGCTACACCTTC. It codes for CASSFTEKYGYTF.